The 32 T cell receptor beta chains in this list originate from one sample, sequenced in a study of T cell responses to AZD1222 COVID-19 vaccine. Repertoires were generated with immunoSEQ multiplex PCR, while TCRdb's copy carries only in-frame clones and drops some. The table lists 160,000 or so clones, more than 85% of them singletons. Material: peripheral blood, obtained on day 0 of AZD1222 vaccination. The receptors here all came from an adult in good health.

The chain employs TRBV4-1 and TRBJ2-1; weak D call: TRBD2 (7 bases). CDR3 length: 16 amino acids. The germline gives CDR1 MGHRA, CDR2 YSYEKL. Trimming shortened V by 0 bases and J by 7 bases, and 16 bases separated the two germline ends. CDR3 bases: TGCGCCAGCAGCCAAGATTGGGGCGGGGGCAGGAATGAGCAGTTCTTC. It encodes CASSQDWGGGRNEQFF.

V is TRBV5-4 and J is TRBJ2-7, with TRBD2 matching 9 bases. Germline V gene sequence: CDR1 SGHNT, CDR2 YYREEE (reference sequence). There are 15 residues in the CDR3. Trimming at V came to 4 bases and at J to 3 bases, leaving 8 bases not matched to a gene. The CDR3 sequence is CASSRSSGKYYEQYF. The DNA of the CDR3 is TGTGCCAGCAGCCGCTCTAGCGGGAAATACTACGAGCAGTACTTC.

The CDR3 sequence is CASRFPGGASSPAFF. The CDR3 DNA follows: TGTGCCAGCAGATTCCCGGGGGGGGCTTCGTCCCCAGCTTTCTTT. V usage is TRBV28 and J usage is TRBJ1-1; perhaps TRBD1 as D (6 bases). The germline V and J ends were trimmed by 6 bases and 10 bases, with 24 bases remaining between them. CDR1 and CDR2 (germline): MDHEN, SYDVKM. This CDR3 comprises 15 residues.

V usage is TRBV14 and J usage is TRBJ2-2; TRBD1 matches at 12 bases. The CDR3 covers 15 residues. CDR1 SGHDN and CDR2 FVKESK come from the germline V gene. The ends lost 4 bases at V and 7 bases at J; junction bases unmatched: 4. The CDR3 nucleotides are TGTGCCAGCAGCCGGGACAGGGGGCGAAGCGGGGAGCTGTTTTTT. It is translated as CASSRDRGRSGELFF.

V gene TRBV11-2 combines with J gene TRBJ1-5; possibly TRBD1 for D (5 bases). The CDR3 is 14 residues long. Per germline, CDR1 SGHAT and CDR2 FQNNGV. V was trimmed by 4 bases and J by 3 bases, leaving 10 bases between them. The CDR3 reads CASSSMGVNQPQHF. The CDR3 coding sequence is TGTGCCAGCAGCTCCATGGGGGTCAATCAGCCCCAGCATTTT.

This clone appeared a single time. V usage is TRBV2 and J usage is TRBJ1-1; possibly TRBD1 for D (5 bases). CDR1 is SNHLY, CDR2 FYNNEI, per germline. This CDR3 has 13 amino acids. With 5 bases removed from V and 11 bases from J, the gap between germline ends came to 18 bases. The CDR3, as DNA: TGTGCCAGCAGTCCGGCAATCGGGGCGGCGGCTTTCTTT. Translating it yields CASSPAIGAAAFF.

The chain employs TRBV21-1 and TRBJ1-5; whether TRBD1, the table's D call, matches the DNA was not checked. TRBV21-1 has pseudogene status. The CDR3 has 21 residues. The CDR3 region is CASSKDPHSIRRGLSNQPQHF. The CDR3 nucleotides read TGTGCCAGCAGCAAAGATCCACACTCAATTCGAAGGGGGTTGAGCAATCAGCCCCAGCATTTT.

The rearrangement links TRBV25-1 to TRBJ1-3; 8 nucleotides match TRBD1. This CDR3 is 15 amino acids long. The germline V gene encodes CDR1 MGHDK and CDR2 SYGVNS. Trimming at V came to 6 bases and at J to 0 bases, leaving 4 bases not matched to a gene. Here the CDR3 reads CASRGTGSSGNTIYF. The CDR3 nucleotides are TGTGCCAGCAGGGGGACAGGCAGCTCTGGAAACACCATATATTTT.

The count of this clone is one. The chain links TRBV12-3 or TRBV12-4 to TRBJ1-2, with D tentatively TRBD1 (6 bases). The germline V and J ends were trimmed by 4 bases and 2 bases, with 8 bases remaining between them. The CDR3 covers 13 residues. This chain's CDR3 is CASSSDRNYGYTF. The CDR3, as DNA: TGTGCCAGCAGTTCGGACAGAAACTATGGCTACACCTTC.

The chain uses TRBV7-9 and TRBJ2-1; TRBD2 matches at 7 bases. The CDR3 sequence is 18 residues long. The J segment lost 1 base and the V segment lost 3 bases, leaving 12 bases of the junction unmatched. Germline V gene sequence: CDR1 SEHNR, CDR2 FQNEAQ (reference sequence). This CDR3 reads CASSFRLGKAGSYNEQFF. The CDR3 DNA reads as TGTGCCAGCAGCTTTCGTCTGGGTAAAGCGGGGTCCTACAATGAGCAGTTCTTC.

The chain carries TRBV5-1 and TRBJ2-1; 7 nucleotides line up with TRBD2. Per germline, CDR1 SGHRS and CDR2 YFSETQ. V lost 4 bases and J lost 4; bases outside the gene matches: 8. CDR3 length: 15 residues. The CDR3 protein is CASSPPPGGYNEQFF. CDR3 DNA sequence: TGCGCCAGCAGCCCCCCCCCGGGAGGATACAATGAGCAGTTCTTC.

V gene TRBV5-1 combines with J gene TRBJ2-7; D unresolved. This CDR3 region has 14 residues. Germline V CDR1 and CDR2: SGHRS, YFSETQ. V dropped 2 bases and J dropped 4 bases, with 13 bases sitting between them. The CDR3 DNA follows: TGCGCCAGCAGCTTAAACGCACGTGGATACGAGCAGTACTTC. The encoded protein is CASSLNARGYEQYF.

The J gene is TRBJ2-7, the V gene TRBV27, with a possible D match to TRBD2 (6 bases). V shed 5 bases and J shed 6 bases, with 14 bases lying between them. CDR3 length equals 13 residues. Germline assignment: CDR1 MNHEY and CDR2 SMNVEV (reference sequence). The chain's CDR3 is CASSVGGLGEQYF. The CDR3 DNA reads TGTGCCAGCAGTGTCGGGGGTTTGGGCGAGCAGTACTTC.

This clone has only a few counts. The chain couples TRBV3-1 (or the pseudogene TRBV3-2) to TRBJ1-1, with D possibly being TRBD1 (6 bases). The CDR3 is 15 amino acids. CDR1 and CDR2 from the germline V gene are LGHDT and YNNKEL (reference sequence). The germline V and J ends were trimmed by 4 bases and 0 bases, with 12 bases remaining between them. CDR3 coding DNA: TGTGCCAGCAGCCCGACGACAGGTATGAACACTGAAGCTTTCTTT. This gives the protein CASSPTTGMNTEAFF.

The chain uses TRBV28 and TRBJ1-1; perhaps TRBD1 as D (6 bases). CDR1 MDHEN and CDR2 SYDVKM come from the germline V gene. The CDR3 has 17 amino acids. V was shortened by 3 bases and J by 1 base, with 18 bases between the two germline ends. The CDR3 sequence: CASSLGGLIWENTEAFF. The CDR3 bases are TGTGCCAGCAGTTTGGGGGGGCTGATCTGGGAGAACACTGAAGCTTTCTTT. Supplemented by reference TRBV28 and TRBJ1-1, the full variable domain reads DVKVTQSSRYLVKRTGEKVFLECVQDMDHENMFWYRQDPGLGLRLIYFSYDVKMKEKGDIPEGYSVSREKKERFSLILESASTNQTSMYLCASSLGGLIWENTEAFFGQGTRLTVV.

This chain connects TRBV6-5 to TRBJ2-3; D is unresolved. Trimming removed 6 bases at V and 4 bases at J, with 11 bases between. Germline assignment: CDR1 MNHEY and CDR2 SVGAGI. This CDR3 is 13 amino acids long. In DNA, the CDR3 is TGTGCCAGCAGAGTCCGAGGAGCAGATACGCAGTATTTT. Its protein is CASRVRGADTQYF.

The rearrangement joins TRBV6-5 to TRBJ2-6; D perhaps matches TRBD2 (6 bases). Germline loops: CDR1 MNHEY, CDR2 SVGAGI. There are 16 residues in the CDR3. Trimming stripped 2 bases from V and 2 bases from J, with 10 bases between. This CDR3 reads CASSYGRLAGANVLTF. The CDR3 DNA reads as TGTGCCAGCAGTTACGGGAGGCTCGCTGGGGCCAACGTCCTGACTTTC.

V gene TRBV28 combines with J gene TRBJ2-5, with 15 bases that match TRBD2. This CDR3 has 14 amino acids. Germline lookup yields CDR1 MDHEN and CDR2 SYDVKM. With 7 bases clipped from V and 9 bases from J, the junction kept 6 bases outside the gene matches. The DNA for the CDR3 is TGTGCCAGCACTCACGGACTAGCGGGAGGGCCCCAGTACTTC. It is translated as CASTHGLAGGPQYF.

The DNA for the CDR3 is TGTGCCAGCAACCGGGGCGGGACAGCAGCTGAAGCTTTCTTT. This gives the protein CASNRGGTAAEAFF. The rearrangement uses TRBV2 and TRBJ1-1, with 7 nucleotides matching TRBD1. The germline CDR1 and CDR2 sequences are SNHLY and FYNNEI. The CDR3 has 14 residues. V lost 7 bases and J lost 6; bases outside the gene matches: 11.

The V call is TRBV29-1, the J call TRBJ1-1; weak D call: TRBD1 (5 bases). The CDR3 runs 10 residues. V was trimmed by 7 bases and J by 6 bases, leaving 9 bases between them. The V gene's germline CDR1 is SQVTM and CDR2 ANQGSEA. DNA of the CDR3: TGCAGCGGACAGCATTCTGAAGCTTTCTTT. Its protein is CSGQHSEAFF.

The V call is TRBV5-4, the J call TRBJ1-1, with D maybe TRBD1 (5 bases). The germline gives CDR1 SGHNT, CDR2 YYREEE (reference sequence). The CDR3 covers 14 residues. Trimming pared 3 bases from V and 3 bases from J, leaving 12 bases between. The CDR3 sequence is CASSSPWGDTEAFF. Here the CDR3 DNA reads TGTGCCAGCAGCTCCCCCTGGGGGGACACTGAAGCTTTCTTT.

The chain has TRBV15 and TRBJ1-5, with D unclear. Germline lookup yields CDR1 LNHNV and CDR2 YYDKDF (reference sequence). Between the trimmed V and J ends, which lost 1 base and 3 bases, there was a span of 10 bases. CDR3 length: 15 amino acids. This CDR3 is CATSRGQTNNQPQHF. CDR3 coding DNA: TGTGCCACCAGCAGAGGACAAACAAACAATCAGCCCCAGCATTTT. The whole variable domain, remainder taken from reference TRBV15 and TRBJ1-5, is DAMVIQNPRYQVTQFGKPVTLSCSQTLNHNVMYWYQQKSSQAPKLLFHYYDKDFNNEADTPDNFQSRRPNTSFCFLDIRSPGLGDTAMYLCATSRGQTNNQPQHFGDGTRLSIL.

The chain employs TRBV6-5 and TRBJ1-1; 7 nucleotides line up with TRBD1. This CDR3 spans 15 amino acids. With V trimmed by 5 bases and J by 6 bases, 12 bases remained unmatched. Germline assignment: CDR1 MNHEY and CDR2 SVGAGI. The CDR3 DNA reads TGTGCCAGCAGTCATCGACAGGGCGGCGGCGCTGAAGCTTTCTTT. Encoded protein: CASSHRQGGGAEAFF.

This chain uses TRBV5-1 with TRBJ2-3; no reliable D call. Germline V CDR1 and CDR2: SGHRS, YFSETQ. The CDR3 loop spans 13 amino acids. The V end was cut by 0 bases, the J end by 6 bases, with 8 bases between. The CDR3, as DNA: TGCGCCAGCAGCTTGGGTACCCCGGATACGCAGTATTTT. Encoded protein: CASSLGTPDTQYF. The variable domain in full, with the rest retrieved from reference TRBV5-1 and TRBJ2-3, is KAGVTQTPRYLIKTRGQQVTLSCSPISGHRSVSWYQQTPGQGLQFLFEYFSETQRNKGNFPGRFSGRQFSNSRSEMNVSTLELGDSALYLCASSLGTPDTQYFGPGTRLTVL.

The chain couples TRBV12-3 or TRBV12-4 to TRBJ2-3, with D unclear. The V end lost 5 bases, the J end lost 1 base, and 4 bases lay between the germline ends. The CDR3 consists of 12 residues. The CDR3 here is CASSPRTDTQYF. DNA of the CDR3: TGTGCCAGCAGTCCCCGCACAGATACGCAGTATTTT.

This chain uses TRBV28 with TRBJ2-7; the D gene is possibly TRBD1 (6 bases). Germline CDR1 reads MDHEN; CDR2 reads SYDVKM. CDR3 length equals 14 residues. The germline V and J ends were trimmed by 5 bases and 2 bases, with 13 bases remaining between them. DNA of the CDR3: TGTGCCAGCAGTGAAGGGGACAAGACCTACGAGCAGTACTTC. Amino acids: CASSEGDKTYEQYF.

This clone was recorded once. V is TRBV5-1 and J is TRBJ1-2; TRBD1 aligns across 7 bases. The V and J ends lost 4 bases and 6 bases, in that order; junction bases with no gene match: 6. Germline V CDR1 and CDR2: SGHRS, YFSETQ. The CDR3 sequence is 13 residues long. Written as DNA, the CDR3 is TGCGCCAGCAGCACCTCGGGACAGCATGGCTACACCTTC. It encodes CASSTSGQHGYTF.

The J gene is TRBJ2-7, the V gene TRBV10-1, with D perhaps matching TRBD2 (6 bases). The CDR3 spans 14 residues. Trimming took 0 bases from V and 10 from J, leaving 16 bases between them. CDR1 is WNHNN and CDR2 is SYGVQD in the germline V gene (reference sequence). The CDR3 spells CASSESTRGIGQYF. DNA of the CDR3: TGCGCCAGCAGTGAGTCGACCCGGGGGATCGGTCAGTACTTC.

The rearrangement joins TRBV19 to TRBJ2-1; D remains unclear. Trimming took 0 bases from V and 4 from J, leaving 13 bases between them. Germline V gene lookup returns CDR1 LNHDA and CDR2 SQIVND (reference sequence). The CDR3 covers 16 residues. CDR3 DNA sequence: TGTGCCAGTAGTATAGACGCCGTCCCGGAGTACAATGAGCAGTTCTTC. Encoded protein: CASSIDAVPEYNEQFF.

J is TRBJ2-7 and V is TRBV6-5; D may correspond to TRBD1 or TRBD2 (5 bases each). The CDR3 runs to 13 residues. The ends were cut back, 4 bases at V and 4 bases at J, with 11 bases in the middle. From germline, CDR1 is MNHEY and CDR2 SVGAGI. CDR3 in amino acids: CASSFGGRYEQYF. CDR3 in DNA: TGTGCCAGCAGTTTTGGGGGAAGGTACGAGCAGTACTTC.

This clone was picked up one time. The CDR3 reads CASSWGGSITYNEQFF. CDR3 DNA: TGTGCCAGCAGCTGGGGCGGGAGTATCACCTACAATGAGCAGTTCTTC. The chain uses TRBV7-2 and TRBJ2-1; TRBD2 matches at 7 bases. J lost 2 bases, V lost 4 bases, and 8 bases had no gene match. Germline values: CDR1 SGHTA, CDR2 FQGNSA. This CDR3 has 16 amino acids.

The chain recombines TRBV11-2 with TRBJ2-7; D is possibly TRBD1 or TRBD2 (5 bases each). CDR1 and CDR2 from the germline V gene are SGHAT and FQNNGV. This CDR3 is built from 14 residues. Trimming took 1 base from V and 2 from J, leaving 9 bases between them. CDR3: CASSLVGTPYEQYF. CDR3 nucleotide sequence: TGTGCCAGCAGCTTAGTGGGGACCCCCTACGAGCAGTACTTC.